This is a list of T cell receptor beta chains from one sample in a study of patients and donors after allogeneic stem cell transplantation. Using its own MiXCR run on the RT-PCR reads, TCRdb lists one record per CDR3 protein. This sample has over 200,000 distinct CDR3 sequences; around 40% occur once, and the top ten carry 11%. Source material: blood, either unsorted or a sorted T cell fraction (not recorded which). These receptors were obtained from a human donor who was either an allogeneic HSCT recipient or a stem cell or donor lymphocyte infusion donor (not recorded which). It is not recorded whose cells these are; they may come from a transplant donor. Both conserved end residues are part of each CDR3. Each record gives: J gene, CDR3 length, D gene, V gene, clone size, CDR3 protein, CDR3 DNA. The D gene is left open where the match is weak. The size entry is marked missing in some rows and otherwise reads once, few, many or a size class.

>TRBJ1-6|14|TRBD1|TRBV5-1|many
CASSRDRGNSPLHF
TGCGCCAGCAGCCGGGACAGGGGTAATTCACCCCTCCACTTT
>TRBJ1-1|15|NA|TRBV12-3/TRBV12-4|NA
CASSSQRVVGIEAFF
TGTGCCAGCAGCTCCCAAAGGGTGGTCGGGATTGAAGCTTTCTTT
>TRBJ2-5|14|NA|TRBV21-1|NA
CATTRGHHQETQYF
TGTGCCACTACCAGAGGACACCACCAAGAGACCCAGTACTTC
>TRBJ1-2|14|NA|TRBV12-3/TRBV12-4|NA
CASSSSTVPKLDTF
NA
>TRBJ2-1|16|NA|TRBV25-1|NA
CASSAPGFRVNNEQFF
TGTGCCAGCAGTGCCCCTGGATTTCGGGTCAACAATGAGCAGTTCTTC
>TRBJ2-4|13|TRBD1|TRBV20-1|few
CSAWDRGHDIQYF
TGCAGTGCTTGGGACAGGGGGCATGACATTCAGTACTTC
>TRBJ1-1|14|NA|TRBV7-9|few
CASSSGGRRTEAFF
TGTGCCAGCAGCTCCGGGGGCCGGCGCACTGAAGCTTTCTTT
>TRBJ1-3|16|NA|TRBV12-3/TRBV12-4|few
CASSLVRLTSGNTIYF
TGTGCCAGCAGTTTAGTTCGGCTCACCTCTGGAAACACCATATATTTT
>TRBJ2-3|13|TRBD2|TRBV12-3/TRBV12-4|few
CASSTSETDTQYF
TGTGCCAGCAGCACTAGCGAAACAGATACGCAGTATTTT
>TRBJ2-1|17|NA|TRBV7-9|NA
CASSPTLNILPYNEQFF
TGTGCCAGCAGCCCAACCCTCAATATCCTCCCTTACAATGAGCAGTTCTTC
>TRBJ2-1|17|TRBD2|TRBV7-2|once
CASSSRTSFSSYNEQFF
TGTGCCAGCAGCTCCCGGACTAGCTTTAGCTCCTACAATGAGCAGTTCTTC
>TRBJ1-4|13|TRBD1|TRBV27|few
CASRGTEGGKLFF
TGTGCCAGCAGAGGGACAGAGGGAGGAAAACTGTTTTTT
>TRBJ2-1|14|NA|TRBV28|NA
CASSPAGSYNEQFF
TGTGCCAGCAGTCCCGCCGGCTCCTACAATGAGCAGTTCTTC
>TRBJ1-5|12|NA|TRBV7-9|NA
CASSLIDQPQHF
TGTGCCAGCAGCTTAATAGACCAGCCCCAGCATTTT
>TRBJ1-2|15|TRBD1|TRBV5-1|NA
CASSPSGQGARGYTF
TGCGCCAGCAGCCCGTCGGGACAGGGGGCGCGGGGCTACACCTTC
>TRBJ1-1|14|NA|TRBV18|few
CASSPTKGNTEAFF
TGTGCCAGCTCACCGACGAAGGGGAACACTGAAGCTTTCTTT
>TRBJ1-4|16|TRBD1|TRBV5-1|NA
CASSRDRGSGNEKLFF
TGCGCCAGCAGCCGGGACAGGGGAAGTGGGAATGAAAAACTGTTTTTT